The 20 T cell receptor beta chains in this list originate from one sample, sequenced in a study of technical replicates of blood from a handful of donors. Sequenced by immunoSEQ multiplex PCR; TCRdb stores in-frame clones only, minus some. The sample has approximately 80,000 clones, 95% to 98% seen once. Sequencing used T cells isolated from PBMCs. The origin of the receptors is a human donor in good health.

The chain's CDR3 is CASSKRQGSYEQYF. In DNA form, the CDR3 reads TGCGCCAGCAGCAAACGACAGGGCTCCTACGAGCAGTACTTC. The chain combines TRBV4-1 with TRBJ2-7; 7 positions agree with TRBD1. After removal of 5 bases from V and 0 bases from J, the junction contained 4 bases not matched to a gene. CDR1 is MGHRA, CDR2 YSYEKL, per germline. CDR3 length: 14 amino acids.

This chain links TRBV6-4 with TRBJ1-1; D might be TRBD1 (6 bases). This CDR3 is 13 amino acids long. Per germline, CDR1 MRHNA and CDR2 SNTAGT. Trimming removed 4 bases from V and 3 bases from J, with 9 bases in between. CDR3 sequence (DNA): TGTGCCAGCAGTGTTAAGGGGGACACTGAAGCTTTCTTT. The encoded protein is CASSVKGDTEAFF.

This sequence joins TRBV7-9 and TRBJ1-2, with 7 bases aligning to TRBD1. The CDR3 extends over 14 amino acids. After removal of 3 bases from V and 2 bases from J, the junction contained 3 bases not matched to a gene. The germline CDR1 and CDR2 sequences are SEHNR and FQNEAQ (reference sequence). The CDR3 nucleotides are TGTGCCAGCAGCTTGGGGACAGCCAACTATGGCTACACCTTC. It yields the protein CASSLGTANYGYTF. Full variable domain (outside the CDR3, taken from reference TRBV7-9 and TRBJ1-2): DTGVSQNPRHKITKRGQNVTFRCDPISEHNRLYWYRQTLGQGPEFLTYFQNEAQLEKSRLLSDRFSAERPKGSFSTLEIQRTEQGDSAMYLCASSLGTANYGYTFGSGTRLTVV.

In nucleotides, the CDR3 is TGCGCCAGCAGCTTGGGACAGGGAGGTTCGGCAGATACGCAGTATTTT. Translating it yields CASSLGQGGSADTQYF. The chain uses TRBV5-1 and TRBJ2-3; D is perhaps TRBD1 (7 bases). V dropped 0 bases and J dropped 4 bases, with 15 bases sitting between them. The CDR3 extends over 16 amino acids. Per germline, CDR1 SGHRS and CDR2 YFSETQ.

V gene TRBV5-6 combines with J gene TRBJ2-2, with a weak D call TRBD1 (5 bases). CDR1 SGHDT and CDR2 YYEEEE come from the germline V gene. This CDR3 is 15 amino acids long. Trimming took 4 bases from V and 13 from J, leaving 23 bases between them. The CDR3 sequence is CASSTQGLRPVLLFF. The CDR3 DNA reads as TGTGCCAGCAGCACTCAGGGATTACGGCCCGTTTTGCTGTTTTTT.

This chain links TRBV6-1 with TRBJ1-1; maybe TRBD1 (5 bases). This CDR3 is 13 amino acids long. The germline V gene encodes CDR1 MNHNS and CDR2 SASEGT. V was cut by 2 bases and J by 4 bases, with 8 bases left in between. CDR3 DNA: TGTGCCAGCAGTGAAACAGGCGCCACTGAAGCTTTCTTT. It translates to CASSETGATEAFF.

The chain uses TRBV6-1 and TRBJ1-2; possibly TRBD1 for D (6 bases). The germline CDR1 and CDR2 sequences are MNHNS and SASEGT. The germline V and J ends were trimmed by 1 base and 3 bases, with 9 bases remaining between them. This CDR3 region has 14 residues. CDR3 coding DNA: TGTGCCAGCAGTGAAGTGGGGACATACTATGGCTACACCTTC. Its protein is CASSEVGTYYGYTF.

This sequence joins TRBV6-1 and TRBJ2-7, with TRBD1 as a possible D gene (6 bases). V shed 5 bases and J shed 0 bases, with 14 bases lying between them. Germline loops: CDR1 MNHNS, CDR2 SASEGT. This CDR3 region has 15 residues. The CDR3 is CASSSRDTSSYEQYF. The CDR3 nucleotides are TGTGCCAGCAGTAGCCGGGACACAAGCTCCTACGAGCAGTACTTC.

The V call is TRBV7-9, the J call TRBJ2-7; D call uncertain. The germline V gene encodes CDR1 SEHNR and CDR2 FQNEAQ (reference sequence). CDR3 length equals 11 residues. V lost 5 bases and J 3 bases, leaving 5 bases between the germline ends. The CDR3 DNA reads as TGTGCCAGCAGCCGTATCTACGAGCAGTACTTC. Protein sequence: CASSRIYEQYF.

The gene calls are TRBV6-6 and TRBJ2-7, with D hard to call. In germline, CDR1 is MNHNY, CDR2 SVGAGI (reference sequence). The CDR3 contains 13 residues. V was trimmed by 7 bases and J by 0 bases, leaving 10 bases between them. The CDR3 region is CASTSESSYEQYF. The DNA for the CDR3 is TGTGCCAGCACCTCGGAGAGCTCCTACGAGCAGTACTTC.

This chain links TRBV6-5 with TRBJ1-6, with 8 positions matching TRBD1. CDR3 length equals 16 residues. The V and J ends lost 2 bases and 5 bases, in that order; junction bases with no gene match: 5. Germline V gene lookup returns CDR1 MNHEY and CDR2 SVGAGI. DNA for the CDR3: TGTGCCAGCAGTTACACCACAGGGGGAGATAATTCACCCCTCCACTTT. Translation gives CASSYTTGGDNSPLHF.

V gene TRBV2 combines with J gene TRBJ2-6, with 8 nucleotides matching TRBD1. The CDR3 totals 16 residues. The V gene's germline CDR1 is SNHLY and CDR2 FYNNEI. With V trimmed by 7 bases and J by 1 base, 6 bases remained unmatched. In DNA form, the CDR3 reads TGTGCCAGCACCAGACAGGGGCCGTCTGGGGCCAACGTCCTGACTTTC. Translating gives CASTRQGPSGANVLTF.

The chain carries TRBV11-3 and TRBJ2-1, with 9 bases aligning to TRBD2. CDR1 and CDR2 (germline): SGHNT, YENEEA. The V gene end was trimmed by 8 bases and the J gene end by 8 bases; junction bases not matched to a gene: 7. This CDR3 has 13 residues. The CDR3 sequence is CASSRGGSDEQFF. Written as DNA, the CDR3 is TGTGCCAGCTCGCGGGGGGGCAGCGATGAGCAGTTCTTC.

This chain connects TRBV28 to TRBJ1-1; TRBD1 is a possible D gene (5 bases). Germline CDR1 and CDR2: MDHEN and SYDVKM. V was cut by 6 bases and J by 11 bases, with 13 bases left in between. The CDR3 extends over 11 amino acids. This chain's CDR3 is CASSSTGGAFF. The CDR3 DNA reads TGTGCCAGCAGCTCCACCGGGGGGGCTTTCTTT. Full variable domain (rest looked up from reference TRBV28 and TRBJ1-1): DVKVTQSSRYLVKRTGEKVFLECVQDMDHENMFWYRQDPGLGLRLIYFSYDVKMKEKGDIPEGYSVSREKKERFSLILESASTNQTSMYLCASSSTGGAFFGQGTRLTVV.

The V call is TRBV27, the J call TRBJ1-4; D remains ambiguous. The CDR3 consists of 17 residues. Germline V CDR1 and CDR2: MNHEY, SMNVEV (reference sequence). V was trimmed by 5 bases and J by 0 bases, leaving 16 bases between them. The DNA of the CDR3 is TGTGCCAGCAGTCCTTTTTATAGCGGTGCAACTAATGAAAAACTGTTTTTT. Translation gives CASSPFYSGATNEKLFF.

This clone was seen only once. The gene calls are TRBV5-6 and TRBJ1-6, with D perhaps matching TRBD1 (5 bases). The V gene lost 7 bases and the J gene lost 8 bases, with 16 bases spanning the gap. Germline CDR1 SGHDT, CDR2 YYEEEE. This CDR3 has 14 residues. CDR3 sequence reads: CASHLGGRYSPLHF. In DNA, the CDR3 is TGTGCCAGCCACCTGGGGGGGAGGTATTCACCCCTCCACTTT.

V gene TRBV6-5 combines with J gene TRBJ2-2, with 10 positions matching TRBD1. Trimming removed 6 bases from V and 7 bases from J; junction bases left unmatched: 2. In germline, CDR1 is MNHEY, CDR2 SVGAGI. The CDR3 length is 13 residues. DNA for the CDR3: TGTGCCAGCAGGGACAGGGGGGTCGGGGAGCTGTTTTTT. It yields the protein CASRDRGVGELFF.

This chain uses TRBV2 with TRBJ1-2; TRBD1 is a possible D gene (5 bases). CDR1 and CDR2 from the germline V gene are SNHLY and FYNNEI. Trimming pared 9 bases from V and 4 bases from J, leaving 21 bases between. CDR3 length equals 15 residues. This CDR3 reads CASYLGTGYLYGYTF. DNA of the CDR3: TGTGCCAGTTATTTGGGGACTGGATACCTCTATGGCTACACCTTC.

The chain is built from TRBV29-1 and TRBJ2-3, with D maybe TRBD1 (8 bases). Germline values: CDR1 SQVTM, CDR2 ANQGSEA. The CDR3 is 18 amino acids. The V gene lost 1 base and the J gene lost 5 bases, with 25 bases spanning the gap. The CDR3 DNA is TGCAGCGTTGAAGGGGGGACAGGACACGGACTAGTTCTAGATACGCAGTATTTT. It specifies CSVEGGTGHGLVLDTQYF.

This clone was detected once. V gene TRBV6-6 combines with J gene TRBJ2-3, with D possibly TRBD1 on 6 matching bases. This CDR3 is 14 amino acids long. Per germline, CDR1 MNHNY and CDR2 SVGAGI (reference sequence). Trimming removed 4 bases from V and 5 bases from J, with 13 bases in between. CDR3 in amino acids: CASSSSQGQDTQYF. Here the CDR3 DNA reads TGTGCCAGCAGTTCATCACAGGGTCAAGATACGCAGTATTTT.